The 19 T cell receptor beta chains listed next were all sequenced from one sample in a study of cytomegalovirus exposure and HLA in healthy donors. Sequencing used immunoSEQ multiplex PCR; TCRdb keeps in-frame clones, though not all of them. Of 50,000 to 65,000 clones listed, 85% to 90% are singletons. Input material: PBMCs. Receptors were obtained from a woman aged 18-29 years in good health and CMV-seronegative.

This chain links TRBV18 with TRBJ1-3; tentatively, D is TRBD1 (6 bases). The length of the CDR3 is 15 residues. Trimming took off 3 bases at V and 1 base at J, with 10 bases between the two ends. Looked up from germline, CDR1 is KGHSH and CDR2 is LQKENI. In nucleotides, the CDR3 is TGTGCCAGCTCACCCAAGACAGGATCTGGAAACACCATATATTTT. This codes for CASSPKTGSGNTIYF. The full variable domain, its missing parts supplied by reference TRBV18 and TRBJ1-3, is NAGVMQNPRHLVRRRGQEARLRCSPMKGHSHVYWYRQLPEEGLKFMVYLQKENIIDESGMPKERFSAEFPKEGPSILRIQQVVRGDSAAYFCASSPKTGSGNTIYFGEGSWLTVV.

This rearrangement joins TRBV6-1 to TRBJ2-2; 8 bases are a match to TRBD2. The germline V gene has CDR1 MNHNS and CDR2 SASEGT. This CDR3 spans 15 amino acids. J was trimmed by 6 bases and V by 6 bases; bases with no gene match: 9. CDR3 residues: CASRETGGQAGELFF. For the CDR3, the DNA is TGTGCCAGCAGAGAAACGGGGGGGCAAGCCGGGGAGCTGTTTTTT.

The chain joins TRBV15 to TRBJ2-2, with 7 bases that match TRBD2. CDR3 length: 13 amino acids. V gave up 3 bases and J gave up 6 bases; unmatched junction bases: 1. Looked up from germline, CDR1 is LNHNV and CDR2 is YYDKDF (reference sequence). CDR3 region: CATSSRGAGELFF. CDR3 coding DNA: TGTGCCACCAGCAGTCGGGGGGCCGGGGAGCTGTTTTTT.

V and J are TRBV5-6 and TRBJ1-6, with 9 bases identical to TRBD1. This CDR3 spans 15 amino acids. Germline CDR1 reads SGHDT; CDR2 reads YYEEEE. After removal of 0 bases from V and 9 bases from J, the junction contained 4 bases not matched to a gene. The CDR3 region has the DNA TGTGCCAGCAGCTTGGGCGGACAGGGGAGTTCACCCCTCCACTTT. Translated, it gives CASSLGGQGSSPLHF.

The chain recombines TRBV13 with TRBJ2-3, with a tentative D call TRBD2 (6 bases). The V end lost 5 bases, the J end lost 4 bases, and 7 bases lay between the germline ends. Germline CDR1 and CDR2: PRHDT and FYEKMQ (reference sequence). There are 12 residues in the CDR3. This CDR3 is CASSPGADTQYF. The CDR3 region has the DNA TGTGCCAGCAGCCCGGGGGCAGATACGCAGTATTTT.

This chain connects TRBV28 to TRBJ1-4; 11 bases fit TRBD1. Germline assignment: CDR1 MDHEN and CDR2 SYDVKM. V shed 2 bases, J shed 8 bases, and the junction held 7 bases outside the gene matches. This CDR3 has 16 amino acids. In DNA form, the CDR3 reads TGTGCCAGCAGTTTAGGGACAGGGGGTTTTGAGGAAAAACTGTTTTTT. Its protein is CASSLGTGGFEEKLFF.

The V gene is TRBV4-3, the J gene TRBJ2-2, with 8 positions matching TRBD1. CDR1 is LGHNA and CDR2 is YSLEER in the germline V gene. J was trimmed by 5 bases and V by 1 base; bases with no gene match: 3. There are 15 residues in the CDR3. CDR3 amino acids: CASSQADRGTGELFF. The DNA of the CDR3 is TGCGCCAGCAGCCAAGCAGACAGGGGAACCGGGGAGCTGTTTTTT.

The CDR3 loop is CASGDRGSYGYTF. The CDR3 DNA is TGTGCCAGCGGGGACAGGGGTTCCTATGGCTACACCTTC. The genes are TRBV2 and TRBJ1-2; 10 positions match TRBD1. Germline assignment: CDR1 SNHLY and CDR2 FYNNEI. After removal of 8 bases from V and 4 bases from J, the junction contained 4 bases not matched to a gene. The CDR3 extends over 13 amino acids.

The gene calls are TRBV4-1 and TRBJ2-1; 12 nucleotides agree with TRBD2. Germline V lookup: CDR1 MGHRA, CDR2 YSYEKL. V was pared by 4 bases and J by 8 bases, with 6 bases of the junction left unmatched. The CDR3 length is 15 residues. DNA for the CDR3: TGCGCCAGCAGCCGGCTAGCGGGAGGGCCGCATGAGCAGTTCTTC. It yields the protein CASSRLAGGPHEQFF.

V gene TRBV2 combines with J gene TRBJ2-5, with 7 bases matching TRBD2. There are 13 residues in the CDR3. Germline trimming cut 2 bases from V and 3 bases from J; bases unmatched to any gene: 0. Germline V CDR1 and CDR2: SNHLY, FYNNEI. This CDR3 reads CASSELAEETQYF. CDR3 in DNA: TGTGCCAGCAGTGAACTAGCGGAAGAGACCCAGTACTTC.

V and J are TRBV28 and TRBJ2-1; maybe TRBD1 (6 bases). CDR3 length: 13 residues. Trimming cost V 3 bases and J 12 bases, with 15 bases left between them. The V gene's germline CDR1 is MDHEN and CDR2 SYDVKM. CDR3 sequence (DNA): TGTGCCAGCAGTTTTAGGTCAGGGGATGGGCAGTTCTTC. Protein sequence: CASSFRSGDGQFF.

In this sample, this clone turned up once. The chain links TRBV13 to TRBJ2-7; 10 bases map to TRBD2. Germline V lookup: CDR1 PRHDT, CDR2 FYEKMQ (reference sequence). V shed 1 base and J 4 bases; nucleotides not matched to a gene: 4. The CDR3 is 15 residues long. In DNA, the CDR3 is TGTGCCAGCAGCTTAGTTACTAGCGGGGATTACGAGCAGTACTTC. Amino acids: CASSLVTSGDYEQYF.

The V and J genes are TRBV9 and TRBJ1-6, with unresolved D. The CDR3 covers 16 residues. V was shortened by 4 bases and J by 0 bases, with 11 bases between the two germline ends. Germline V gene lookup returns CDR1 SGDLS and CDR2 YYNGEE. The DNA of the CDR3 is TGTGCCAGCAGCCCCTCGGGTAGCTCCTATAATTCACCCCTCCACTTT. The encoded protein is CASSPSGSSYNSPLHF.

In DNA form, the CDR3 reads TGTGCCAGCAGCTCCGCCGGGACAGGGTTCGAGCAGTACTTC. This encodes CASSSAGTGFEQYF. V and J are TRBV9 and TRBJ2-7; TRBD1 matches 9 bases. The germline CDR1 and CDR2 sequences are SGDLS and YYNGEE. The V segment lost 4 bases and the J segment 6 bases; nucleotides outside the gene matches: 8. The CDR3 sequence is 14 residues long.

The genes are TRBV11-2 and TRBJ2-7, with 7 nucleotides matching TRBD2. Per germline, CDR1 SGHAT and CDR2 FQNNGV. The CDR3 sequence is 14 residues long. J gave up 4 bases and V 7 bases, and 10 bases lay outside the gene matches. This CDR3 reads CASTAAGTIYEQYF. CDR3 bases: TGTGCCAGCACTGCAGCCGGGACTATATACGAGCAGTACTTC.

The rearrangement links TRBV13 to TRBJ2-5; 7 bases align to TRBD1. The CDR3 length is 13 residues. The germline gives CDR1 PRHDT, CDR2 FYEKMQ (reference sequence). V was clipped by 5 bases and J by 3 bases; unmatched bases: 3. The CDR3 sequence is CASSHGTEETQYF. The CDR3 coding sequence is TGTGCCAGCAGCCACGGGACAGAAGAGACCCAGTACTTC.

This chain links TRBV28 with TRBJ1-2; 7 nucleotides agree with TRBD1. This CDR3 region has 16 residues. Trimming removed 1 base from V and 3 bases from J; junction bases left unmatched: 8. Germline CDR1 MDHEN, CDR2 SYDVKM. CDR3 residues: CASSLSGTVPDYGYTF. The DNA for the CDR3 is TGTGCCAGCAGTTTATCGGGGACAGTCCCAGACTATGGCTACACCTTC.

The chain links TRBV7-2 to TRBJ2-2; D is ambiguous. CDR3 length equals 13 residues. The germline V gene has CDR1 SGHTA and CDR2 FQGNSA. Trimming removed 3 bases at V and 2 bases at J, with 4 bases between. Here the CDR3 DNA reads TGTGCCAGCAGCTTCCCTAACACCGGGGAGCTGTTTTTT. Protein product: CASSFPNTGELFF. Full variable domain (missing parts from reference TRBV7-2 and TRBJ2-2): GAGVSQSPSNKVTEKGKDVELRCDPISGHTALYWYRQSLGQGLEFLIYFQGNSAPDKSGLPSDRFSAERTGGSVSTLTIQRTQQEDSAVYLCASSFPNTGELFFGEGSRLTVL.

The genes are TRBV2 and TRBJ1-5; D gene unclear. Germline assignment: CDR1 SNHLY and CDR2 FYNNEI. The germline V and J ends were trimmed by 1 base and 7 bases, with 11 bases remaining between them. The CDR3 extends over 14 amino acids. This CDR3 reads CASSEGAEGQPQHF. CDR3 nucleotide sequence: TGTGCCAGCAGTGAAGGGGCAGAGGGCCAGCCCCAGCATTTT.